This T cell receptor (beta chain) appears in the sequencing data of a study of blood T cell repertoires in COVID-19. Study context: Sites across the United States, Italy and Spain contributed samples from acute and convalescent COVID-19. PBMCs, B-cell-depleted T cells, or T cells provided the cDNA or gDNA that made up the material.

All enrollees were roughly 18 to 95 years old and from fewer than 30 US areas. Membership in each cohort depended on participant-reported clinical history. V shed 2 bases and J shed 4 bases, with 9 bases lying between them. Germline CDR1 is MNHNS and CDR2 is SASEGT. This CDR3 contains 14 residues. This clone was seen more than once but under ten times. Clones were read by immunoSEQ multiplex PCR, and TCRdb kept only the in-frame ones, dropping some. The sample shows 150,000 to 250,000 clones, roughly four fifths of them seen only once. The sample comprised PBMCs or T cells enriched from blood (not recorded which). The chain uses TRBV6-1 and TRBJ2-1; D is perhaps TRBD2 (6 bases). This sequence originates from a middle-aged man who had recovered from COVID-19. The CDR3 bases are TGTGCCAGCAGTGAAAGGGCGGGGTACAATGAGCAGTTCTTC. Protein: CASSERAGYNEQFF.